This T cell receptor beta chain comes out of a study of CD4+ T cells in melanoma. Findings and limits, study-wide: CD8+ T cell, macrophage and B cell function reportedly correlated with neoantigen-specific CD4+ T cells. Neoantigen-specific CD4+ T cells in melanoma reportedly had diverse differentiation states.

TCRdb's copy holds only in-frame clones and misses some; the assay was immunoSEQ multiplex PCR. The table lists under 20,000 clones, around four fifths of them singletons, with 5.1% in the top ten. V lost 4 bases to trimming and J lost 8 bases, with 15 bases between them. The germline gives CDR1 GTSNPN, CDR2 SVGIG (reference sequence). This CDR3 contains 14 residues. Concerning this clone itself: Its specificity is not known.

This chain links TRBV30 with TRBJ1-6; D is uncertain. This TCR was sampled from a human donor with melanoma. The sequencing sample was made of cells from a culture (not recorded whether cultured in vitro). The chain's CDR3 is CAWTPQDRDSPLHF. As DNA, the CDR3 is TGTGCCTGGACCCCCCAGGATAGGGATTCACCCCTCCACTTT.